Presented here are 27 T cell receptor beta chains from one specimen sequenced in a study of cytomegalovirus exposure and HLA in healthy donors. Primers included in the PCR were 60 Vbeta and 13 Jbeta primers. Sequenced by immunoSEQ multiplex PCR; TCRdb stores in-frame clones only, minus some. The repertoire consists of over 70,000 clones, with around 78% occurring once and the leading ten covering 2% to 3%. The sample was PBMCs. These receptors originate from a male donor in good health and CMV-seropositive.

The rearrangement links TRBV5-4 to TRBJ2-5; TRBD1 aligns across 7 bases. There are 14 residues in the CDR3. The junction had 6 bases not matched to a gene; V was cut back by 4 bases and J by 3 bases. Germline values: CDR1 SGHNT, CDR2 YYREEE (reference sequence). CDR3 bases: TGTGCCAGCAGCGTAAAAACAGGGGAAGAGACCCAGTACTTC. Amino acid sequence: CASSVKTGEETQYF. The whole variable domain, filled in from reference TRBV5-4 and TRBJ2-5, reads ETGVTQSPTHLIKTRGQQVTLRCSSQSGHNTVSWYQQALGQGPQFIFQYYREEENGRGNFPPRFSGLQFPNYSSELNVNALELDDSALYLCASSVKTGEETQYFGPGTRLLVL.

The count of this clone is one. This chain links TRBV9 with TRBJ2-1; 8 nucleotides line up with TRBD2. There are 15 residues in the CDR3. Trimming at V came to 2 bases and at J to 5 bases, leaving 6 bases not matched to a gene. From germline, CDR1 is SGDLS and CDR2 YYNGEE. The CDR3 sequence is CASSVLGREDNEQFF. In DNA form, the CDR3 reads TGTGCCAGCAGCGTCTTAGGGCGGGAGGACAATGAGCAGTTCTTC.

The chain uses TRBV18 and TRBJ1-1, with TRBD1 matching over 9 bases. The V segment lost 3 bases and the J segment 6 bases; nucleotides outside the gene matches: 2. CDR1 is KGHSH, CDR2 LQKENI, per germline. The CDR3 runs 13 residues. The CDR3 here is CASSPRQGAEAFF. CDR3 bases: TGTGCCAGCTCACCTCGACAGGGGGCTGAAGCTTTCTTT. Using reference TRBV18 and TRBJ1-1 for the parts outside the CDR3, the full variable domain is NAGVMQNPRHLVRRRGQEARLRCSPMKGHSHVYWYRQLPEEGLKFMVYLQKENIIDESGMPKERFSAEFPKEGPSILRIQQVVRGDSAAYFCASSPRQGAEAFFGQGTRLTVV.

The chain employs TRBV15 and TRBJ1-2; TRBD1 matches 9 bases. This CDR3 region has 16 residues. Per the germline V gene, CDR1 is LNHNV and CDR2 is YYDKDF (reference sequence). Losses at the gene ends were 0 bases for V and 4 bases for J; bases not matched to a gene: 6. In DNA form, the CDR3 reads TGTGCCACCAGCAGAGATCTGGGACAGGGCGTCTATGGCTACACCTTC. This encodes CATSRDLGQGVYGYTF.

This clone has only one observation. This chain links TRBV12-5 with TRBJ2-3, with unresolved D. CDR1 LGHNT and CDR2 FRNRAP come from the germline V gene. V was shortened by 4 bases and J by 5 bases, with 4 bases between the two germline ends. There are 11 residues in the CDR3. For the CDR3, the DNA is TGTGCTAGTGGTTCGGGAGATACGCAGTATTTT. Amino acid sequence: CASGSGDTQYF. Full variable domain (rest looked up from reference TRBV12-5 and TRBJ2-3): DARVTQTPRHKVTEMGQEVTMRCQPILGHNTVFWYRQTMMQGLELLAYFRNRAPLDDSGMPKDRFSAEMPDATLATLKIQPSEPRDSAVYFCASGSGDTQYFGPGTRLTVL.

The V call is TRBV21-1, the J call TRBJ1-1; TRBD1 is the table's D call, not checked against the DNA. TRBV21-1 is designated a pseudogene. CDR3 length: 16 residues. The CDR3 bases are TGTGCCAGCAGCAAAGGGGACAGGAAGTCAACGCCGCGGGCTTTCTTT. Its translation: CASSKGDRKSTPRAFF.

The V call is TRBV7-8, the J call TRBJ2-5, with a weak D call TRBD1 (5 bases). The CDR3 totals 14 residues. The germline V gene encodes CDR1 SGHVS and CDR2 FQNEAQ. Trimming cost V 6 bases and J 4 bases, with 15 bases left between them. For the CDR3, the DNA is TGTGCCAGCAGAGACCCAGGGTATCGAGAGACCCAGTACTTC. Translating gives CASRDPGYRETQYF.

This clone was recorded only once. J is TRBJ2-6 and V is TRBV7-6, with TRBD1 matching 10 bases. The V gene end was trimmed by 0 bases and the J gene end by 0 bases; junction bases not matched to a gene: 11. CDR1 and CDR2 (germline): SGHVS, FNYEAQ. CDR3 length: 21 residues. CDR3 DNA sequence: TGTGCCAGCAGCTTAGCGCCGTGGGCTCGGGACAGGGGCTCTGGGGCCAACGTCCTGACTTTC. Translation gives CASSLAPWARDRGSGANVLTF.

The chain joins TRBV30 to TRBJ1-3, with D tentatively TRBD1 (6 bases). This CDR3 has 12 residues. Per the germline V gene, CDR1 is GTSNPN and CDR2 is SVGIG (reference sequence). Deletions cut 7 bases from V and 4 bases from J, with 11 bases between. This chain's CDR3 is CASQGLGNTIYF. Written as DNA, the CDR3 is TGTGCCTCGCAGGGGCTAGGAAACACCATATATTTT.

This sequence joins TRBV5-1 and TRBJ2-3; D ambiguous. The V gene lost 5 bases and the J gene lost 0 bases, with 16 bases spanning the gap. Germline CDR1 SGHRS, CDR2 YFSETQ. The CDR3 is 16 residues long. CDR3 sequence (DNA): TGCGCCAGCAGGGAATTGGTAGCAGCTAGCACAGATACGCAGTATTTT. Translated, it gives CASRELVAASTDTQYF.

This clone was picked up one time. V usage is TRBV15 and J usage is TRBJ1-5; 8 bases line up with TRBD1. With 1 base clipped from V and 1 base from J, the junction kept 0 bases outside the gene matches. CDR3 length: 15 residues. Germline values: CDR1 LNHNV, CDR2 YYDKDF (reference sequence). The CDR3 DNA reads TGTGCCACCAGCAGAGCAGGGGGCAGCAATCAGCCCCAGCATTTT. Translating gives CATSRAGGSNQPQHF.

J is TRBJ1-1 and V is TRBV2, with D perhaps TRBD1 (5 bases). Germline values: CDR1 SNHLY, CDR2 FYNNEI. This CDR3 has 13 amino acids. V was pared by 3 bases and J by 7 bases, with 12 bases between. For the CDR3, the DNA is TGTGCCAGCAGTGATAGCGGGGCACATGAAGCTTTCTTT. It is translated as CASSDSGAHEAFF.

The chain is built from TRBV19 and TRBJ2-5; a weak D match, TRBD2 (5 bases). The CDR3 runs 13 residues. With 5 bases removed from V and 1 base from J, the gap between germline ends came to 8 bases. CDR1 and CDR2 (germline): LNHDA, SQIVND (reference sequence). The CDR3 nucleotides are TGTGCCAGTAGTCTAGCAATCCAAGAGACCCAGTACTTC. Its protein product is CASSLAIQETQYF.

This chain links TRBV7-9 with TRBJ1-3; tentatively, D is TRBD1 (6 bases). Between the trimmed V and J ends, which lost 1 base and 4 bases, there was a span of 14 bases. The germline V gene has CDR1 SEHNR and CDR2 FQNEAQ (reference sequence). The CDR3 runs 16 residues. The CDR3 here is CASSLGGGLGGNTIYF. CDR3 DNA sequence: TGTGCCAGCAGCTTAGGAGGGGGACTAGGCGGAAACACCATATATTTT.

In this sample, this clone turned up a few times. This chain joins TRBV5-1 and TRBJ2-6, with D perhaps matching TRBD1 (6 bases). Germline CDR1 reads SGHRS; CDR2 reads YFSETQ. The CDR3 totals 17 residues. Trimming left V 0 bases short and J 0 bases short, with 10 bases between. CDR3 protein: CASSLEGQHSGANVLTF. In DNA form, the CDR3 reads TGCGCCAGCAGCTTGGAAGGACAGCACTCTGGGGCCAACGTCCTGACTTTC.

This clone was found a few times. The gene calls are TRBV7-2 and TRBJ2-1; the D gene is possibly TRBD2 (6 bases). Germline CDR1 SGHTA, CDR2 FQGNSA. The CDR3 loop spans 16 amino acids. V was clipped by 5 bases and J by 3 bases, with 17 bases between them. Written as DNA, the CDR3 is TGTGCCAGCAGCCCAGGCGTAGCGGCTTACTACAATGAGCAGTTCTTC. This encodes CASSPGVAAYYNEQFF.

The J gene is TRBJ2-2, the V gene TRBV19, with TRBD1 identical over 8 bases. This CDR3 is built from 16 residues. In germline, CDR1 is LNHDA, CDR2 SQIVND (reference sequence). Trimming at V came to 6 bases and at J to 1 base, leaving 7 bases not matched to a gene. The CDR3 DNA follows: TGTGCCAGTAGGCCGTGGGGGACAGGGAACACCGGGGAGCTGTTTTTT. Translating it yields CASRPWGTGNTGELFF. Filled out from reference TRBV19 and TRBJ2-2, the complete variable domain reads DGGITQSPKYLFRKEGQNVTLSCEQNLNHDAMYWYRQDPGQGLRLIYYSQIVNDFQKGDIAEGYSVSREKKESFPLTVTSAQKNPTAFYLCASRPWGTGNTGELFFGEGSRLTVL.

The gene calls are TRBV28 and TRBJ2-7; TRBD1 matches 8 bases. This CDR3 spans 13 amino acids. Germline V gene data show CDR1 as MDHEN and CDR2 as SYDVKM. Trimming at V came to 2 bases and at J to 6 bases, leaving 3 bases not matched to a gene. CDR3 loop: CASSLGQGAEQYF. The CDR3 region has the DNA TGTGCCAGCAGTTTAGGGCAGGGGGCCGAGCAGTACTTC.

The chain links TRBV5-4 to TRBJ2-2; 11 bases agree with TRBD2. CDR1 is SGHNT, CDR2 YYREEE, per germline (reference sequence). The trim removed 0 bases at V and 5 bases at J, leaving 0 bases unmatched. The CDR3 is made up of 15 amino acids. The CDR3 region is CASSLGLAGTGELFF. In nucleotides, the CDR3 is TGTGCCAGCAGCTTGGGACTAGCGGGGACCGGGGAGCTGTTTTTT.

J is TRBJ2-5 and V is TRBV2, with a possible D match to TRBD2 (6 bases). CDR1 and CDR2 (germline): SNHLY, FYNNEI. V lost 8 bases to trimming and J lost 1 base, with 11 bases between them. This CDR3 region has 13 residues. The CDR3 DNA is TGTGCCAGCCTGAGGGAGGTCCAAGAGACCCAGTACTTC. It translates to CASLREVQETQYF.

The chain has TRBV5-1 and TRBJ1-5; 8 bases are shared with TRBD1. The CDR3 consists of 15 residues. V lost 4 bases, J lost 2 bases, and 5 bases stayed unmatched. Germline V gives CDR1 SGHRS, CDR2 YFSETQ. For the CDR3, the DNA is TGCGCCAGCAGCCCCACGGGACAGGGCAATCAGCCCCAGCATTTT. Its translation is CASSPTGQGNQPQHF.

This clone qualifies as medium-sized. This chain connects TRBV10-1 to TRBJ2-3; 9 bases line up with TRBD2. Germline values: CDR1 WNHNN, CDR2 SYGVQD (reference sequence). The CDR3 spans 19 residues. The V and J ends lost 2 bases and 3 bases, in that order; junction bases with no gene match: 15. DNA of the CDR3: TGCGCCAGCAGTGAGATTTGGGCTAGCGGGGACCACGGGACAGATACGCAGTATTTT. Translation: CASSEIWASGDHGTDTQYF.

This clone was seen once. The V gene is TRBV5-1, the J gene TRBJ2-1, with 13 positions matching TRBD2. Per the germline V gene, CDR1 is SGHRS and CDR2 is YFSETQ. With V trimmed by 0 bases and J by 10 bases, 7 bases remained unmatched. The CDR3 length is 16 residues. The DNA of the CDR3 is TGCGCCAGCAGCTTGGGTACTAGCGGGAGGGCCCAGGAGCAGTTCTTC. Encoded protein: CASSLGTSGRAQEQFF.

The chain recombines TRBV5-1 with TRBJ2-1, with 8 bases aligning to TRBD1. Losses at the gene ends were 2 bases for V and 0 bases for J; bases not matched to a gene: 1. The germline gives CDR1 SGHRS, CDR2 YFSETQ. The length of the CDR3 is 15 residues. Written as DNA, the CDR3 is TGCGCCAGCAGCTTACAGGGGGGCTCCTACAATGAGCAGTTCTTC. Residues: CASSLQGGSYNEQFF.

The chain combines TRBV4-2 with TRBJ2-1; the match to TRBD2 covers 7 bases. J lost 10 bases, V lost 0 bases, and 15 bases had no gene match. Germline V gene lookup returns CDR1 LGHNA and CDR2 YNFKEQ. There are 17 residues in the CDR3. CDR3 loop: CASSQDGLGTIWGEQFF. The CDR3 DNA follows: TGTGCCAGCAGCCAAGACGGCCTGGGGACTATTTGGGGAGAGCAGTTCTTC.

The genes are TRBV6-1 and TRBJ2-5; TRBD1 is a possible D gene (6 bases). The CDR3 extends over 16 amino acids. Germline CDR1 is MNHNS and CDR2 is SASEGT. V lost 1 base and J 1 base, leaving 13 bases between the germline ends. As DNA, the CDR3 is TGTGCCAGCAGTGAAGGGGGCAGGGGCCTCCAAGAGACCCAGTACTTC. This encodes CASSEGGRGLQETQYF.

The chain carries TRBV28 and TRBJ2-4; 12 positions agree with TRBD2. The CDR3 extends over 17 amino acids. The V gene end was trimmed by 8 bases and the J gene end by 1 base; junction bases not matched to a gene: 9. Germline values: CDR1 MDHEN, CDR2 SYDVKM. The CDR3 spells CASGRLAGVGAKNIQYF. In DNA form, the CDR3 reads TGTGCCAGCGGAAGACTAGCGGGAGTGGGGGCCAAAAACATTCAGTACTTC.